A single T cell receptor beta chain is shown here with its context. Its antigen is as yet unknown. The record originates from a study of identical twins. Whole-study findings and limits: Among beta out-of-frame sequences, excess sharing between twins appeared weaker. Out-of-frame alpha sequences common to twins exhibited an excess of low generation probability. With abundant cord blood beta clonotypes, insertions were fewer; memory repertoires showed no such pattern.

TCRdb independently ran MiXCR on the 5' RACE reads; one entry per CDR3 protein. This sample has around 470,000 distinct CDR3 sequences, with more than 13% found just once. V lost 6 bases and J lost 0, with 15 bases in between. The CDR3 is 15 amino acids. The germline gives CDR1 WNHNN, CDR2 SYGVQD (reference sequence). A further study also used this sample, focusing on yellow fever vaccine responses in identical twins.

Sequenced input: CD4+ T cells sorted from blood. V and J are TRBV10-1 and TRBJ2-7, with D perhaps matching TRBD1 (6 bases). The clonotype was recovered from a woman aged 18-30 years in good health. This CDR3 reads CASSPGTKSSYEQYF. The CDR3, as DNA: TGCGCCAGCAGCCCCGGGACAAAGAGCTCCTACGAGCAGTACTTC.